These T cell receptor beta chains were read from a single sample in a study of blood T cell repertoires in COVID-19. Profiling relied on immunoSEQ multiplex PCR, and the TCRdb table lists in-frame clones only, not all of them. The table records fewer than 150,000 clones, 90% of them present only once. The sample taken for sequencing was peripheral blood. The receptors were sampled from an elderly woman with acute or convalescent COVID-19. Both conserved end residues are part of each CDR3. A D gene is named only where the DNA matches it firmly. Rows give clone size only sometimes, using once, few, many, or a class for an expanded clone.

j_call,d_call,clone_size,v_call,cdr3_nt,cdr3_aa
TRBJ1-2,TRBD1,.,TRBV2,TGTGCCAGCACTCCCGGAGGGCGGAGGGGGCAGGGGTACTATGGCTACACCTTC,CASTPGGRRGQGYYGYTF
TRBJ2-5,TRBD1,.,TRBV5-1,TGCGCCAGCAGCTTGGGATCTGGGACAGGGGGCAGTGGGACCCAGTACTTC,CASSLGSGTGGSGTQYF
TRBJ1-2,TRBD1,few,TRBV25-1,TGTGCCAGCAGTGACGAGGGCCCCAAGGACAGGGCTAACTATGGCTACACCTTC,CASSDEGPKDRANYGYTF
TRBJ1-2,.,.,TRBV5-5,TGTGCCAGCAGCTTTGGGGGGTCTGGTGGCTACACCTTC,CASSFGGSGGYTF
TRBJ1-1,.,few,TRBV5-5,TGTGCCAGCAGCTTAGCGGGAAACACTGAAGCTTTCTTT,CASSLAGNTEAFF
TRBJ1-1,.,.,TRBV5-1,TGCGCCAGCAGCGGGGGAGGGGGAACTGAAGCTTTCTTT,CASSGGGGTEAFF
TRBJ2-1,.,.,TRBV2,TGTGCCAGCAGTTACAGGAACTCCTACAATGAGCAGTTCTTC,CASSYRNSYNEQFF
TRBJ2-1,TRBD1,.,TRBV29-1,TGCAGCGTTGAACGACGGACAGGGAACTCCTACAATGAGCAGTTCTTC,CSVERRTGNSYNEQFF
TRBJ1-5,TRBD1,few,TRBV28,TGTGCCAGCAGTTTAGGGGGGGACAGGAGATATAGCAATCAGCCCCAGCATTTT,CASSLGGDRRYSNQPQHF
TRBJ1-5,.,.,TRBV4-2,TGTGCCAGCGGTTACGGTGGCAATCAGCCCCAGCATTTT,CASGYGGNQPQHF
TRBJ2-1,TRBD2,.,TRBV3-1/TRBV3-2,TGTGCCAGCAGCCTCATTTCGGGGGGGCGCGAGCAGTTCTTC,CASSLISGGREQFF
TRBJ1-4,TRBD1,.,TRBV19,TGTGCCAGTAGTATGGGACAGTCTAATGAAAAACTGTTTTTT,CASSMGQSNEKLFF
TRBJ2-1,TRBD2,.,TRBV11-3,TGTGCCAGCAGCTTGAAGAGCGGGGGGGCCATACATGAGCAGTTCTTC,CASSLKSGGAIHEQFF
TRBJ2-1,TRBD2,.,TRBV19,TGTGCCAGTAGTATAGGGACTAGCTATAAATCTGAGCAGTTCTTC,CASSIGTSYKSEQFF
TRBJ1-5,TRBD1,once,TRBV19,TGTGCCAGTATAATAGACAGGGGAGAAGGAGGCGGCAATCAGCCCCAGCATTTT,CASIIDRGEGGGNQPQHF
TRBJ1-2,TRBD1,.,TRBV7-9,TGTGCCAGCAGCACGCGTACAGGGGCCCATGGCTACACCTTC,CASSTRTGAHGYTF
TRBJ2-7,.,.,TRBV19,TGTGCCAGTAGTATGCAGGGATACCCCTACGAGCAGTACTTC,CASSMQGYPYEQYF
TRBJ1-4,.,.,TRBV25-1,TGTGCCAGCAGCATGACAGCAACTAATGAAAAACTGTTTTTT,CASSMTATNEKLFF
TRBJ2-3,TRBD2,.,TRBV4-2,TGTGCCAGCAGCCCGGGGGGATGGACTGACCGAGATACGCAGTATTTT,CASSPGGWTDRDTQYF
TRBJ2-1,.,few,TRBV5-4,TGTGCCAGCAGCTTAGGCGGTCCCTCCTACAATGAGCAGTTCTTC,CASSLGGPSYNEQFF
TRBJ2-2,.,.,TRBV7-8,TGTGCCAGCAGCTTAATCAGGCGAAACACCGGGGAGCTGTTTTTT,CASSLIRRNTGELFF
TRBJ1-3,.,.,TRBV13,TGTGCCAGCAGCTTAGACCGGAGCTCTGGAAACACCATATATTTT,CASSLDRSSGNTIYF
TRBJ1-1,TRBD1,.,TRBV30,TGTGCCTGGAGAACAGGGGTTGACACTGAAGCTTTCTTT,CAWRTGVDTEAFF
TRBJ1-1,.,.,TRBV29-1,TGCAGCGTTGAGGGGCGCACTGAAGCTTTCTTT,CSVEGRTEAFF
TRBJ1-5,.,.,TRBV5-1,TGCGCCAGCAGCTTGACAGTCAATCAGCCCCAGCATTTT,CASSLTVNQPQHF
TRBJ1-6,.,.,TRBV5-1,TGCGCCAGCAGCTTGGAACCAGGTCAGCTTAATTCACCCCTCCACTTT,CASSLEPGQLNSPLHF
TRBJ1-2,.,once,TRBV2,TGTGCCGGAAAACAGGGATCCAACTATGGCTACACCTTC,CAGKQGSNYGYTF
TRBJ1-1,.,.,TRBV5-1,TGCGCCAGGGACTCAGTGAACACTGAAGCTTTCTTT,CARDSVNTEAFF
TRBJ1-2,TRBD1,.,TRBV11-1,TGTGCCAGCAGCCACGGACAGGGGTATGGCTACACCTTC,CASSHGQGYGYTF
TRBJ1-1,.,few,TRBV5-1,TGCGCCAGCAGCATTGACAGTTTAAGCACTGAAGCTTTCTTT,CASSIDSLSTEAFF
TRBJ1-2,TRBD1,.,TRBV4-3,TGCGCCAGCAGCCTTACGACAGGGAACTATGGCTACACCTTC,CASSLTTGNYGYTF
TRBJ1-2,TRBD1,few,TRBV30,TGTGCCTGGGCCAGGACAGGGGGGGAGGGCTACACCTTC,CAWARTGGEGYTF
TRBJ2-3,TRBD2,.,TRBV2,TGTGCCAGCAGCGGTTTTGCGGGGGGACCAGATACGCAGTATTTT,CASSGFAGGPDTQYF
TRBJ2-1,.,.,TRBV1,TGCACCAGCGGGGGACTAGCGGCCAATGAGCAGTTCTTC,CTSGGLAANEQFF
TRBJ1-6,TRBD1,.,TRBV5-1,TGCGCCAGCAGCCTTGGACAGGCCCTTAATTCACCCCTCCACTTT,CASSLGQALNSPLHF
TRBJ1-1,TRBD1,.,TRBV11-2,TGTGCCAGCAGCCCTCAGGGGGGCACTGAAGCTTTCTTT,CASSPQGGTEAFF
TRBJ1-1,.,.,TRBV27,TGTGCCAGCAGTTTATCGATAACAGGAAACACTGAAGCTTTCTTT,CASSLSITGNTEAFF
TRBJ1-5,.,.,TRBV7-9,TGTGCCAGCAGCTTAGGAACAGGGAAAAGCAATCAGCCCCAGCATTTT,CASSLGTGKSNQPQHF
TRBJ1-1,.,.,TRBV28,TGTGCCAGCAGTTTTGGGGGCATGAACACTGAAGCTTTCTTT,CASSFGGMNTEAFF
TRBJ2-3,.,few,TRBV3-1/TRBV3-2,TGTGCCAGCAGCCAAGATTGGAGGGGCTCGACCTTTAGCACAGATACGCAGTATTTT,CASSQDWRGSTFSTDTQYF
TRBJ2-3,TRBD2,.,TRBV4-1,TGCGCCAGCAGCCTGAACTCCTGGACTAGCGGGGGTGCAGATACGCAGTATTTT,CASSLNSWTSGGADTQYF
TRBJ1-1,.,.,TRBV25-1,TGTGTCAGCAGTCGGAACACTGAAGCTTTCTTT,CVSSRNTEAFF
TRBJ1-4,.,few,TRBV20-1,TGCAGTGCTAGTTTAGGGGGTTACGGGGTTTCGGGAAAACTGTTTTTT,CSASLGGYGVSGKLFF
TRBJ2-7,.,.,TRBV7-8,TGTGCCAGCAGCTCGGGACACCCTTACGAGCAGTACTTC,CASSSGHPYEQYF
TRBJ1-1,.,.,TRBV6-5,TGTGCCAGCCTGTTGTCCTGGGGGGGCAGTACTGAAGCTTTCTTT,CASLLSWGGSTEAFF
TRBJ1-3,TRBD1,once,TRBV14,TGTGCCAGCAGTCCCCTCCGGGACAGGGGGCATGGAAACACCATATATTTT,CASSPLRDRGHGNTIYF
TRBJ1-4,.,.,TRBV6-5,TGTGCCAGCAGTTATAGGGGGGGTTCGAGGGAAAAACTGTTTTTT,CASSYRGGSREKLFF
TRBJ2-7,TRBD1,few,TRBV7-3,TGTGCCAGCAGCGACAGGGTTTTGGGCGAGCAGTACTTC,CASSDRVLGEQYF
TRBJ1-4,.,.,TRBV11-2,TGTGCCAGCAGCTTCAGGAGGTCTAATGAAAAACTGTTTTTT,CASSFRRSNEKLFF
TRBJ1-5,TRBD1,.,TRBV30,TGTGCCTGGACCCATACAGGGGGCAATCAGCCCCAGCATTTT,CAWTHTGGNQPQHF
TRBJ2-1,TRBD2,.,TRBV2,TGTGCCAGCAGTCCGGAGCGGGGAGAGCAGTTCTTC,CASSPERGEQFF
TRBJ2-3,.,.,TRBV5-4,TGTGCCAGCAGCCCCTCTGTCCGGGGTAGTACAGATACGCAGTATTTT,CASSPSVRGSTDTQYF
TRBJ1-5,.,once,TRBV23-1,TGCGCCAGCCTTCCCCGGTCCGCTCAGCCCCAGCATTTT,CASLPRSAQPQHF
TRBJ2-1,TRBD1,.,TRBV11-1,TGTGCCAGCAGCTTAGAGGTCAGGGGGAACAATGAGCAGTTCTTC,CASSLEVRGNNEQFF
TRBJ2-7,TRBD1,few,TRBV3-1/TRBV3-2,TGTGCCAGCAGCCGGGGACAGTCGGGCTCCTACGAGCAGTACTTC,CASSRGQSGSYEQYF
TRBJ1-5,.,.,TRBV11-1,TGTGCCAGCAGCTTAGGAGTGAATCAGCCCCAGCATTTT,CASSLGVNQPQHF
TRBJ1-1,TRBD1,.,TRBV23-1,TGCGCCAGCAGTCGCCCCGACCGGGACAGCTTGAACACTGAAGCTTTCTTT,CASSRPDRDSLNTEAFF
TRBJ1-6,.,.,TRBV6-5,TGTGCCAGCCGTAACAGGGTGGGTTATTCACCCCTCCACTTT,CASRNRVGYSPLHF
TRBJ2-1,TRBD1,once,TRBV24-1,TGTGCCACCAGTGATTTCGGACAGGGCCCCCAGTTCTTC,CATSDFGQGPQFF
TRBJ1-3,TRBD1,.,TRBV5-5,TGTGCCAGCAGCTTGGCCCCGGGACAGGTCTCTGGAAACACCATATATTTT,CASSLAPGQVSGNTIYF